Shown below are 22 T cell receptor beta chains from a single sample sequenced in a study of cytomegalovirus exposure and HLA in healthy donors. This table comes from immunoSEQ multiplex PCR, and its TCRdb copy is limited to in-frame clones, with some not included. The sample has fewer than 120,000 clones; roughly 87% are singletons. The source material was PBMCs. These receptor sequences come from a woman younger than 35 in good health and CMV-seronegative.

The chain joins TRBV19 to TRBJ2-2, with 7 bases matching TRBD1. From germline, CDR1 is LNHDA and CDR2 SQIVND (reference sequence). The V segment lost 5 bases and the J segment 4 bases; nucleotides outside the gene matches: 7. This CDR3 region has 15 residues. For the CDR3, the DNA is TGTGCCAGTAGTCCCACCGGGACAGTCACCGGGGAGCTGTTTTTT. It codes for CASSPTGTVTGELFF.

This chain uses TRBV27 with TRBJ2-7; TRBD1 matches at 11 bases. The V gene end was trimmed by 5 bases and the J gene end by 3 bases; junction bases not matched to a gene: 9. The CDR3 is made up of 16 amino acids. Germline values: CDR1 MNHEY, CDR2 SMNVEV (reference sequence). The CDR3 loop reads CASSTWNGTGGYEQYF. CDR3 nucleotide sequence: TGTGCCAGCAGTACATGGAATGGGACAGGGGGCTACGAGCAGTACTTC.

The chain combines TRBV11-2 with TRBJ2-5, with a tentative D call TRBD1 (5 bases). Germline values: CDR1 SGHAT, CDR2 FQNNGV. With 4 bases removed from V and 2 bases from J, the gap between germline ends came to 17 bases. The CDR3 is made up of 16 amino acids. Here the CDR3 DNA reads TGTGCCAGCAGCTCACACCAACAGGTCCAACAAGAGACCCAGTACTTC. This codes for CASSSHQQVQQETQYF. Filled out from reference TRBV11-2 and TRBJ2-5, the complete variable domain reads EAGVAQSPRYKIIEKRQSVAFWCNPISGHATLYWYQQILGQGPKLLIQFQNNGVVDDSQLPKDRFSAERLKGVDSTLKIQPAKLEDSAVYLCASSSHQQVQQETQYFGPGTRLLVL.

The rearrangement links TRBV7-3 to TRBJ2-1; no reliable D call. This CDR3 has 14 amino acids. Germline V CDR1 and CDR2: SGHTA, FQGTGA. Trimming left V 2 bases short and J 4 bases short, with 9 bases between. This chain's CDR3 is CASSLHVVYNEQFF. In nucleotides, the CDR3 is TGTGCCAGCAGCTTACATGTAGTGTACAATGAGCAGTTCTTC.

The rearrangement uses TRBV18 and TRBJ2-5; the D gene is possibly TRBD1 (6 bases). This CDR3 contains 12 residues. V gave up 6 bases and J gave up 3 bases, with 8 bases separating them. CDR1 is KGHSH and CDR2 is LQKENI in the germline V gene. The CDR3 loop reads CASSHREETQYF. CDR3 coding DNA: TGTGCCAGCTCCCACAGGGAAGAGACCCAGTACTTC.

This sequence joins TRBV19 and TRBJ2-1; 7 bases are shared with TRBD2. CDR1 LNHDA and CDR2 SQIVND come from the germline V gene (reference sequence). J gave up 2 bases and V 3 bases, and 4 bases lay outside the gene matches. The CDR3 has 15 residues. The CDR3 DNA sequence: TGTGCCAGTAGTATGAGTCTAGCGGCCTACAATGAGCAGTTCTTC. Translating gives CASSMSLAAYNEQFF.

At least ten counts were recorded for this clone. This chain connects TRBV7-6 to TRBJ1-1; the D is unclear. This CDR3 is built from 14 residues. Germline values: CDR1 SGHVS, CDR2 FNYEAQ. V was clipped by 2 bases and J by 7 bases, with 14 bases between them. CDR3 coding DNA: TGTGCCAGCAGCTTATCTCGGAGCAGACTTGAAGCTTTCTTT. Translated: CASSLSRSRLEAFF.

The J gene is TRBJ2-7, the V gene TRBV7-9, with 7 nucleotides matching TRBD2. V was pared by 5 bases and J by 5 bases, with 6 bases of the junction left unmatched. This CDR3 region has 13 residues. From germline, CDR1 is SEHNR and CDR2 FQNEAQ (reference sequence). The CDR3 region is CASSLRAGDEQYF. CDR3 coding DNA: TGTGCCAGCAGCCTGCGGGCGGGGGACGAGCAGTACTTC.

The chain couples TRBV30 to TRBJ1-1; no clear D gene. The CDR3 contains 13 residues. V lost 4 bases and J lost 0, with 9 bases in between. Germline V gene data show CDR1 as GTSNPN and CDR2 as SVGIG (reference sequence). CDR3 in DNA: TGTGCCTGGACGATCCAGGTGAACACTGAAGCTTTCTTT. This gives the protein CAWTIQVNTEAFF.

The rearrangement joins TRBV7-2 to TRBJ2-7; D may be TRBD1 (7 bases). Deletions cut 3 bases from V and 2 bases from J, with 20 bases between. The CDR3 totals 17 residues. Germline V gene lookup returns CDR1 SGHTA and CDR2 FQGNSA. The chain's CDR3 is CASSLRQGGTLAYEQYF. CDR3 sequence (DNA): TGTGCCAGCAGCTTGCGACAGGGCGGGACTTTAGCCTACGAGCAGTACTTC.

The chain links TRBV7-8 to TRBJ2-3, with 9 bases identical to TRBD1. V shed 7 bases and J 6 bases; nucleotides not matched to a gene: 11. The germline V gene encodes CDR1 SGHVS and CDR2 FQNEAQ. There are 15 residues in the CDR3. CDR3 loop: CASNLGQGPDDTQYF. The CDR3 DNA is TGTGCCAGCAACTTGGGACAGGGCCCAGATGATACGCAGTATTTT.

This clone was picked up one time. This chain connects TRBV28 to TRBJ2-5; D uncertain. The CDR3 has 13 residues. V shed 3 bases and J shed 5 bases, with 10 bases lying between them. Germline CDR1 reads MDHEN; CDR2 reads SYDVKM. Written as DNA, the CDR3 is TGTGCCAGCAGTTTCGGGTCTAGGGAGACCCAGTACTTC. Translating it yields CASSFGSRETQYF.

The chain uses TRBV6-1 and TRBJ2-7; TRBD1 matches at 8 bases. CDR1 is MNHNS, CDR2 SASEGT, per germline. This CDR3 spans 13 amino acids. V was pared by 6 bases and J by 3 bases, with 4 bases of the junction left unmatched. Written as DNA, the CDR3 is TGTGCCAGCAGAAAAGGACAGGGCTACGAGCAGTACTTC. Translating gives CASRKGQGYEQYF.

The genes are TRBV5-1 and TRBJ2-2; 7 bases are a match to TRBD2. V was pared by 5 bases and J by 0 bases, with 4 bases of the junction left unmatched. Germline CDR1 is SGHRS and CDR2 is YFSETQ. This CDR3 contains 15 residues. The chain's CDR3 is CASRFSGANTGELFF. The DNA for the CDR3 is TGCGCCAGCAGATTCAGCGGGGCGAACACCGGGGAGCTGTTTTTT. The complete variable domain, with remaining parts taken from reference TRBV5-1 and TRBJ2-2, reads KAGVTQTPRYLIKTRGQQVTLSCSPISGHRSVSWYQQTPGQGLQFLFEYFSETQRNKGNFPGRFSGRQFSNSRSEMNVSTLELGDSALYLCASRFSGANTGELFFGEGSRLTVL.

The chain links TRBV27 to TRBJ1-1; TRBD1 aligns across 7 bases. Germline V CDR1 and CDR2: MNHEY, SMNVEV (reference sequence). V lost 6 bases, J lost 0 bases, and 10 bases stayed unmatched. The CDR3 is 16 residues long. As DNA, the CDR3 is TGTGCCAGCAGGACCTACAGGGGATTCATGAACACTGAAGCTTTCTTT. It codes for CASRTYRGFMNTEAFF.

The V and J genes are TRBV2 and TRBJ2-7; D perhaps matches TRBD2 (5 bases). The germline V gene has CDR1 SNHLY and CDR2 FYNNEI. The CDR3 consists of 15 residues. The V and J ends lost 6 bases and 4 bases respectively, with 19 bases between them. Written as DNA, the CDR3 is TGTGCCAGCAGCGAGGGCTCCGTCACGAAATACGAGCAGTACTTC. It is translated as CASSEGSVTKYEQYF.

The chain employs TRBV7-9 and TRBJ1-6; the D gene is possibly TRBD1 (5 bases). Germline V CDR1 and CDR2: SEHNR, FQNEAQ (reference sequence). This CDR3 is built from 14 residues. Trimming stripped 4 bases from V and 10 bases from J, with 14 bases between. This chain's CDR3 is CASSSGNIGSPLHF. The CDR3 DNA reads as TGTGCCAGCAGCTCAGGGAATATCGGGTCACCCCTCCACTTT.

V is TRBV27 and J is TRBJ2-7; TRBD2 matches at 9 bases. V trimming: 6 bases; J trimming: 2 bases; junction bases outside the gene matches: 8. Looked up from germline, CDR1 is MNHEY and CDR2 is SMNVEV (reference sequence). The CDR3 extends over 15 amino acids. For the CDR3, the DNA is TGTGCCAGCAGCATTAGCGGGAGCTTAACCTACGAGCAGTACTTC. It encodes CASSISGSLTYEQYF.

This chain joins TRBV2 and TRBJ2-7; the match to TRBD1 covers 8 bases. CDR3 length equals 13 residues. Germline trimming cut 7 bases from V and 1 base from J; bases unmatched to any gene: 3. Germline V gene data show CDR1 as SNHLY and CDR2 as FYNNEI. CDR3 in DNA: TGTGCCAGCATCGGACAGGGATCCTACGAGCAGTACTTC. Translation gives CASIGQGSYEQYF. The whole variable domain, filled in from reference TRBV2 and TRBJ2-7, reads EPEVTQTPSHQVTQMGQEVILRCVPISNHLYFYWYRQILGQKVEFLVSFYNNEISEKSEIFDDQFSVERPDGSNFTLKIRSTKLEDSAMYFCASIGQGSYEQYFGPGTRLTVT.

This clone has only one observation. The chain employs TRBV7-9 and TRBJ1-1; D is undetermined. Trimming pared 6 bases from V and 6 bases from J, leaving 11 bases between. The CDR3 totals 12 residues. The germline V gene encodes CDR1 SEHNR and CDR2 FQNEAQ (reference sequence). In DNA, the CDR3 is TGTGCCAGCAGGATTCATCCGGCTGAAGCTTTCTTT. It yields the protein CASRIHPAEAFF.

CDR3 in amino acids: CASTPRQASTDTQYF. The CDR3 nucleotides read TGTGCCAGCACCCCCAGACAGGCAAGCACAGATACGCAGTATTTT. J is TRBJ2-3 and V is TRBV28, with a tentative D call TRBD1 (6 bases). Germline values: CDR1 MDHEN, CDR2 SYDVKM. V lost 7 bases, J lost 0 bases, and 14 bases lay in between. CDR3 length equals 15 residues.

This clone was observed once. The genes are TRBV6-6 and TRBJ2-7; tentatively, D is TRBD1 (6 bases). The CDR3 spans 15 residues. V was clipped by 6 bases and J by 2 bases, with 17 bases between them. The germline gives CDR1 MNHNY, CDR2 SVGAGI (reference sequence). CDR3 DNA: TGTGCCAGCAGACCCAATACAGGGAGTACCTACGAGCAGTACTTC. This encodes CASRPNTGSTYEQYF.